Below, 25 T cell receptor beta chains from the same sample are listed, as sequenced in a study. TCRdb itself ran the RT-PCR reads through MiXCR, one entry per CDR3 protein. The sample includes about 680,000 distinct CDR3 sequences, approximately 15% seen only once; the top ten take 3.6%. Sequences were obtained from memory CD4+ T cells from blood. The receptors come from a female donor in good health, serving as a healthy control.

This clonotype showed up just a few times. The rearrangement joins TRBV12-3 or TRBV12-4 to TRBJ2-5; 8 nucleotides match TRBD1. The CDR3 runs 15 residues. The ends lost 4 bases at V and 1 base at J; junction bases unmatched: 5. CDR3 nucleotides: TGTGCCAGCAGTTCGGGACAGGCGGCCCAAGAGACCCAGTACTTC. It specifies CASSSGQAAQETQYF.

This clonotype was seen at least ten times. This chain links TRBV9 with TRBJ2-3, with D possibly TRBD1 on 6 matching bases. CDR1 SGDLS and CDR2 YYNGEE come from the germline V gene. The V end lost 4 bases, the J end lost 2 bases, and 14 bases lay between the germline ends. The CDR3 extends over 15 amino acids. CDR3 sequence reads: CASSPRTAFTDTQYF. CDR3 DNA: TGTGCCAGCAGCCCTCGGACAGCTTTCACAGATACGCAGTATTTT.

At least ten counts were recorded for this clonotype. The rearrangement joins TRBV7-2 to TRBJ2-4; 7 bases match TRBD1. Trimming cost V 4 bases and J 6 bases; bases outside gene matches: 9. In germline, CDR1 is SGHTA, CDR2 FQGNSA. The length of the CDR3 is 15 residues. The CDR3 region has the DNA TGTGCCAGCAGCTCATGGGACAGTACACGAAACATTCAGTACTTC. It codes for CASSSWDSTRNIQYF.

The chain employs TRBV9 and TRBJ2-5, with 7 positions matching TRBD2. Germline CDR1 is SGDLS and CDR2 is YYNGEE. The CDR3 length is 14 residues. V trimming: 3 bases; J trimming: 0 bases; junction bases outside the gene matches: 2. CDR3 nucleotide sequence: TGTGCCAGCAGCGAGCGGGGTCACCAAGAGACCCAGTACTTC. It yields the protein CASSERGHQETQYF.

This clonotype came up many times. The V and J genes are TRBV10-3 and TRBJ2-7; 15 bases are shared with TRBD2. Trimming at V came to 9 bases and at J to 2 bases, leaving 5 bases not matched to a gene. The germline gives CDR1 ENHRY, CDR2 SYGVKD. The CDR3 length is 15 residues. The CDR3 region has the DNA TGTGCCATAGGCGGACTAGCGGGAGGGACCTACGAGCAGTACTTC. Amino acids: CAIGGLAGGTYEQYF.

This clonotype was seen more than once but under ten times. The gene calls are TRBV24-1 and TRBJ2-1; D is unresolved. CDR1 and CDR2 from the germline V gene are KGHDR and SFDVKD. The CDR3 is made up of 14 amino acids. V was trimmed by 3 bases and J by 6 bases, leaving 11 bases between them. The CDR3 here is CATSDPVGFNEQFF. DNA of the CDR3: TGTGCCACCAGTGATCCAGTAGGGTTCAATGAGCAGTTCTTC.

V usage is TRBV29-1 and J usage is TRBJ2-5, with D tentatively TRBD1 or TRBD2 (5 bases each). CDR3 length: 14 residues. V was shortened by 5 bases and J by 3 bases, with 16 bases between the two germline ends. Germline V gene sequence: CDR1 SQVTM, CDR2 ANQGSEA. CDR3 in DNA: TGCAGCGTTCTTTCTTCTGTGGGGGAAGAGACCCAGTACTTC. Its translation: CSVLSSVGEETQYF.

This chain connects TRBV20-1 to TRBJ2-7; 8 nucleotides align to TRBD1. The germline V gene has CDR1 DFQATT and CDR2 SNEGSKA (reference sequence). J gave up 3 bases and V 4 bases, and 5 bases lay outside the gene matches. This CDR3 is built from 13 residues. The CDR3 bases are TGCAGTGCTACACCGACAGGGGACTACGAGCAGTACTTC. Encoded protein: CSATPTGDYEQYF.

The CDR3 DNA reads TGTGCCAGCGGGACCAGGGGGGGACGGGAGACCCAGTACTTC. It codes for CASGTRGGRETQYF. The chain uses TRBV25-1 and TRBJ2-5; D is perhaps TRBD1 or TRBD2 (7 bases each). V dropped 8 bases and J dropped 5 bases, with 18 bases sitting between them. The CDR3 is made up of 14 amino acids. Germline V gene data show CDR1 as MGHDK and CDR2 as SYGVNS.

J is TRBJ1-1 and V is TRBV5-1, with 8 bases aligning to TRBD1. After removal of 4 bases from V and 0 bases from J, the junction contained 8 bases not matched to a gene. Germline-derived CDR1 and CDR2 are SGHRS and YFSETQ. CDR3 length equals 16 residues. In DNA, the CDR3 is TGCGCCAGCAGCCAGGACAGGGAACTCATGAACACTGAAGCTTTCTTT. Translation: CASSQDRELMNTEAFF.

This clonotype was observed a few times. This chain uses TRBV20-1 with TRBJ1-5; D is unclear. The CDR3 consists of 13 residues. Germline V lookup: CDR1 DFQATT, CDR2 SNEGSKA (reference sequence). The germline V and J ends were trimmed by 7 bases and 2 bases, with 12 bases remaining between them. The CDR3 sequence is CSVELGGNQPQHF. The CDR3 bases are TGCAGTGTTGAACTAGGCGGCAATCAGCCCCAGCATTTT.

The CDR3 DNA is TGTGCCAGCAGTGAATATGGAGCAGGGGGTCTTGACGAGCAGTACTTC. Translating it yields CASSEYGAGGLDEQYF. The chain is built from TRBV25-1 and TRBJ2-7, with 7 bases that match TRBD1. This CDR3 has 16 amino acids. V was pared by 0 bases and J by 5 bases, with 10 bases of the junction left unmatched. Per the germline V gene, CDR1 is MGHDK and CDR2 is SYGVNS.

The V and J genes are TRBV5-1 and TRBJ1-3; 7 positions agree with TRBD1. The CDR3 contains 15 residues. Germline V gene lookup returns CDR1 SGHRS and CDR2 YFSETQ. V lost 1 base and J lost 0; bases outside the gene matches: 1. In nucleotides, the CDR3 is TGCGCCAGCAGCTTGACAGGGGACTCTGGAAACACCATATATTTT. Translated, it gives CASSLTGDSGNTIYF.

This clonotype occurred a few times. The rearrangement uses TRBV2 and TRBJ1-2; D is ambiguous. V was trimmed by 2 bases and J by 5 bases, leaving 15 bases between them. The CDR3 consists of 15 residues. CDR1 and CDR2 from the germline V gene are SNHLY and FYNNEI. CDR3 in DNA: TGTGCCAGCAGTGAACAAGGCTGGGTAGATTATGGCTACACCTTC. Translating gives CASSEQGWVDYGYTF.

The rearrangement links TRBV7-6 to TRBJ2-1; TRBD2 agrees at 16 bases. V trimming: 4 bases; J trimming: 10 bases; junction bases outside the gene matches: 7. CDR3 size: 16 residues. CDR1 is SGHVS and CDR2 is FNYEAQ in the germline V gene. CDR3 in amino acids: CASSSGLAGGLGEQFF. The CDR3 DNA reads as TGTGCCAGCAGCTCGGGACTAGCGGGGGGGCTAGGAGAGCAGTTCTTC.

The chain recombines TRBV20-1 with TRBJ2-4, with 7 nucleotides matching TRBD2. After removal of 5 bases from V and 6 bases from J, the junction contained 4 bases not matched to a gene. The CDR3 has 12 residues. CDR1 DFQATT and CDR2 SNEGSKA come from the germline V gene (reference sequence). The CDR3 coding sequence is TGCAGTGCTCGGCGGGAGATAAACATTCAGTACTTC. Protein sequence: CSARREINIQYF.

The V gene is TRBV28, the J gene TRBJ2-7, with D perhaps assigned TRBD1 or TRBD2 (6 bases each). The germline gives CDR1 MDHEN, CDR2 SYDVKM. The CDR3 runs 14 residues. V was cut by 7 bases and J by 2 bases, with 15 bases left in between. CDR3 protein: CASTYREVTYEQYF. The CDR3 nucleotides read TGTGCCAGCACTTACAGGGAGGTAACCTACGAGCAGTACTTC.

This clonotype was recorded many times. The rearrangement joins TRBV5-6 to TRBJ2-4; the D gene could be TRBD1 or TRBD2 (5 bases each). The V gene lost 3 bases and the J gene lost 2 bases, with 30 bases spanning the gap. There are 21 residues in the CDR3. The germline V gene has CDR1 SGHDT and CDR2 YYEEEE. The CDR3 protein is CASSSFGRDRDNPMTKNIQYF. The CDR3 region has the DNA TGTGCCAGCAGCTCATTCGGTCGGGACCGCGACAACCCCATGACCAAAAACATTCAGTACTTC.

This clonotype was detected ten times or more. V and J are TRBV6-2 or TRBV6-3 and TRBJ1-5; the D is unclear. The CDR3 is 14 amino acids. V was clipped by 6 bases and J by 3 bases, with 12 bases between them. The germline gives CDR1 MNHEY, CDR2 SVGEGT. In DNA form, the CDR3 reads TGTGCCAGCAGCTCACAGAACTCCAATCAGCCCCAGCATTTT. Translation gives CASSSQNSNQPQHF.

This clonotype occurred a few times. The chain links TRBV10-3 to TRBJ1-3; D gene ambiguous. This CDR3 has 16 residues. Germline lookup yields CDR1 ENHRY and CDR2 SYGVKD. Trimming pared 6 bases from V and 2 bases from J, leaving 17 bases between. The CDR3 DNA sequence: TGTGCCATCAGAAATCGTCAGTTAAATACTGGAAACACCATATATTTT. Amino acid sequence: CAIRNRQLNTGNTIYF.

The chain carries TRBV9 and TRBJ2-2; TRBD1 agrees at 9 bases. The germline V gene has CDR1 SGDLS and CDR2 YYNGEE. V was pared by 4 bases and J by 5 bases, with 6 bases of the junction left unmatched. This CDR3 has 15 residues. The CDR3 here is CASSPGQGMTGELFF. The CDR3 DNA reads as TGTGCCAGCAGCCCGGGACAGGGCATGACCGGGGAGCTGTTTTTT.

This clonotype was detected a few times. The chain joins TRBV2 to TRBJ2-1; D is ambiguous. The CDR3 spans 14 residues. The ends were cut back, 7 bases at V and 2 bases at J, with 12 bases in the middle. Germline values: CDR1 SNHLY, CDR2 FYNNEI. DNA for the CDR3: TGTGCCAGCACCCTTCTACTTACCTACAATGAGCAGTTCTTC. This sequence encodes CASTLLLTYNEQFF. Based on the CDR3 plus reference TRBV2 and TRBJ2-1, the full variable domain is EPEVTQTPSHQVTQMGQEVILRCVPISNHLYFYWYRQILGQKVEFLVSFYNNEISEKSEIFDDQFSVERPDGSNFTLKIRSTKLEDSAMYFCASTLLLTYNEQFFGPGTRLTVL.

This clonotype was found a few times. The gene calls are TRBV12-3 or TRBV12-4 and TRBJ2-7; 11 bases are shared with TRBD2. The CDR3 sequence is 16 residues long. After removal of 3 bases from V and 0 bases from J, the junction contained 4 bases not matched to a gene. CDR3 in amino acids: CASSFSTSGGSYEQYF. CDR3 sequence (DNA): TGTGCCAGCAGTTTCAGCACTAGCGGGGGCTCCTACGAGCAGTACTTC.

This clonotype was seen more than once but under ten times. This chain uses TRBV6-5 with TRBJ2-5, with 11 bases fitting TRBD2. The germline V gene has CDR1 MNHEY and CDR2 SVGAGI. V was pared by 4 bases and J by 13 bases, with 20 bases of the junction left unmatched. The CDR3 is 17 residues long. The CDR3 is CASSSRPPLAGGGEWYF. The CDR3 nucleotides read TGTGCCAGCAGTTCGAGGCCCCCCTTAGCGGGAGGGGGAGAATGGTACTTC.

V usage is TRBV2 and J usage is TRBJ2-3, with D perhaps matching TRBD2 (6 bases). Trimming removed 6 bases at V and 2 bases at J, with 15 bases between. Germline V gene sequence: CDR1 SNHLY, CDR2 FYNNEI. The CDR3 is 15 residues long. Here the CDR3 DNA reads TGTGCCAGCAGACCCGGAGGGACCGACACAGATACGCAGTATTTT. It specifies CASRPGGTDTDTQYF.